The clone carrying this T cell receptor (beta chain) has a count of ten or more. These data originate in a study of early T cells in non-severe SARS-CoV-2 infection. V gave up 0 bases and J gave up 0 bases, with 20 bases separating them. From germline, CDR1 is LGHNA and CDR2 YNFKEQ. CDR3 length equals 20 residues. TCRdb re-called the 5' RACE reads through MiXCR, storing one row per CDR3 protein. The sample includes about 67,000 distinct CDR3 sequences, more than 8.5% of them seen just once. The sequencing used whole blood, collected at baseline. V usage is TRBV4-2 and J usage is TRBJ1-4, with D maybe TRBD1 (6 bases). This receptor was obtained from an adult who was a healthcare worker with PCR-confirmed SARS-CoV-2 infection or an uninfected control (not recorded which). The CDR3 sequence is CASSQEQGGLGEATNEKLFF. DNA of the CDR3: TGTGCCAGCAGCCAAGAACAGGGCGGGTTAGGGGAAGCAACTAATGAAAAACTGTTTTTT.